The clone carrying this T cell receptor (beta chain) was seen a handful of times. The antigen remains undetermined. This entry comes from a study of beta chain features in type 1 diabetes. Looking at the study overall: Sorted cells from all samples, numbering about 99,000,000, were examined. Study findings and constraints: Patients showed naive, central memory and Treg TCRB repertoires that appeared more similar than those of healthy donors. All four CD4+ subsets from Type 1 diabetes patients carried moderately but significantly shorter TCRB CDR3s.

The CDR3 is 14 residues long. In germline, CDR1 is MNHEY, CDR2 SVGAGI. V was pared by 5 bases and J by 3 bases, with 1 base of the junction left unmatched. Expressed TCRB transcripts were sequenced, since all the RNA that had been isolated was reverse transcribed. This table comes from immunoSEQ multiplex PCR, and its TCRdb copy is limited to in-frame clones, with some not included. The sample lists a few hundred thousand clones, around 13% occurring once. The V gene is TRBV6-5, the J gene TRBJ1-3, with 10 nucleotides matching TRBD1. The sample comprised naive CD4+ T cells from blood. This sequence was found in a young man with type 1 diabetes. The CDR3 spells CASSRTGGGNTIYF. CDR3 nucleotides: TGTGCCAGCAGTCGGACAGGGGGTGGAAACACCATATATTTT.